A single sample is the source of the 7 T cell receptor beta chains below, sequenced in a study of T cells after yellow fever vaccination. In TCRdb, the 5' RACE reads were re-called with MiXCR into one record per CDR3 protein. The data show hundreds of thousands of distinct CDR3 sequences, 20% to 25% seen once. Specimen: PBMCs, collected approximately 20 days after the first yellow fever vaccination. These receptors were taken from a man between 18 and 35 years old who received the YFV17D yellow fever vaccine.

V usage is TRBV18 and J usage is TRBJ2-7, with 7 bases aligning to TRBD1. V shed 3 bases, J shed 3 bases, and the junction held 8 bases outside the gene matches. Germline lookup yields CDR1 KGHSH and CDR2 LQKENI. The CDR3 length is 15 residues. The CDR3: CASSPTPQGDYEQYV. CDR3 nucleotides: TGTGCCAGCTCACCCACCCCCCAGGGGGACTACGAGCAGTACGTC.

V gene TRBV6-2 or TRBV6-3 combines with J gene TRBJ2-3, with 10 bases that match TRBD2. The CDR3 consists of 15 residues. V dropped 5 bases and J dropped 3; count of bases not matched to a gene: 5. Germline CDR1 and CDR2: MNHEY and SVGEGT. The CDR3 spells CASSTTSGFTDTQYF. Here the CDR3 DNA reads TGTGCCAGCAGTACGACTAGCGGGTTTACAGATACGCAGTATTTT.

The rearrangement joins TRBV12-3 or TRBV12-4 to TRBJ2-2; D unclear. The CDR3 consists of 13 residues. Between the trimmed V and J ends, which lost 2 bases and 6 bases, there was a span of 7 bases. The CDR3 sequence is CASSLLRSGELFF. CDR3 nucleotides: TGTGCCAGCAGTTTATTACGGTCCGGGGAGCTGTTTTTT.

The chain recombines TRBV23-1 with TRBJ2-7, with D unresolved. TRBV23-1 belongs to the ORF category, with a function that is uncertain. The length of the CDR3 is 9 residues. V gave up 7 bases and J gave up 2 bases, with 0 bases separating them. The CDR3 bases are TGCGCCAGCACCTACGAGCAGTACTTC. This codes for CASTYEQYF.

The chain carries TRBV27 and TRBJ1-1, with a tentative D call TRBD1 (5 bases). V lost 8 bases to trimming and J lost 1 base, with 11 bases between them. The CDR3 length is 13 residues. The germline gives CDR1 MNHEY, CDR2 SMNVEV (reference sequence). This CDR3 reads CASGALSNTEAFF. In nucleotides, the CDR3 is TGTGCCAGCGGGGCCCTCTCGAACACTGAAGCTTTCTTT.

This clonotype was seen more than once but under ten times. The chain couples TRBV5-1 to TRBJ1-1; maybe TRBD1 (5 bases). The CDR3 covers 16 residues. Trimming cost V 1 base and J 0 bases, with 13 bases left between them. Germline-derived CDR1 and CDR2 are SGHRS and YFSETQ. CDR3 DNA sequence: TGCGCCAGCAGCTTGTTTGGGGACCGCCTGAACACTGAAGCTTTCTTT. Protein sequence: CASSLFGDRLNTEAFF.

This sequence joins TRBV7-3 and TRBJ2-1; D is tentatively TRBD1 or TRBD2 (5 bases each). Trimming shortened V by 4 bases and J by 0 bases, and 13 bases separated the two germline ends. CDR3 length equals 16 residues. Germline CDR1 is SGHTA and CDR2 is FQGTGA. The CDR3 DNA sequence: TGTGCCAGCAGCTCGAACGCCGGGACCTCCTACAATGAGCAGTTCTTC. Its protein product is CASSSNAGTSYNEQFF.